Listed below are T cell receptor beta chains from one sample, sequenced in a study of CD8 T cells in Susac syndrome. TCRdb redid the calling of the immunoSEQ multiplex PCR reads with MiXCR, one entry per CDR3 protein. The table shows almost 450,000 distinct CDR3 sequences, with 75% to 90% occurring only once. Sequencing was carried out using CD8+ T cells from PBMCs. Every receptor here comes from a human donor with multiple sclerosis. The CDR3 runs from the conserved cysteine through the conserved F or W.

J gene | CDR3 length | V gene | CDR3 protein
TRBJ2-1 | 19 | TRBV6-1 | CASSVSGTSGGSSYNEQFF
TRBJ1-2 | 14 | TRBV12-3/TRBV12-4 | CASSLAGTDYGYTF
TRBJ1-1 | 15 | TRBV19 | CASSTADRMNTEAFF
TRBJ2-1 | 15 | TRBV9 | CASSADASSYNEQFF
TRBJ2-7 | 15 | TRBV4-1 | CASSQVHPAGTEQYF
TRBJ1-1 | 16 | TRBV18 | CASSPPDRGLDTEAFF
TRBJ2-7 | 14 | TRBV11-2 | CASSETGSSYEQYF
TRBJ2-3 | 15 | TRBV6-4 | CASSDDAAGTDTQYF
TRBJ2-7 | 14 | TRBV12-3/TRBV12-4 | CASRSVTSAYEQYF
TRBJ2-1 | 15 | TRBV4-1 | CASSQTGGDLKEQFF
TRBJ2-7 | 16 | TRBV9 | CASSAQGGLGSYEQYF
TRBJ2-1 | 15 | TRBV19 | CAGRRGGWAYNEQFF
TRBJ1-2 | 13 | TRBV7-9 | CASSLDGPKGYTF
TRBJ1-2 | 13 | TRBV27 | CASSFGGANGYTF
TRBJ2-7 | 14 | TRBV19 | CASNPGSTSYEQYF
TRBJ2-1 | 13 | TRBV29-1 | CSVVGSEYNEQFF
TRBJ2-7 | 16 | TRBV11-2 | CASSFIRETLSPEQYF
TRBJ1-1 | 14 | TRBV7-2 | CASSLTGQDTEAFF
TRBJ1-5 | 18 | TRBV23-1 | CASSRGPLEGKSNQPQHF
TRBJ1-1 | 13 | TRBV29-1 | CSALGHLNTEAFF
TRBJ2-5 | 13 | TRBV11-2 | CASTSTLQETQYF
TRBJ2-5 | 15 | TRBV7-2 | CASSPFQGGQETQYF